This T cell receptor beta chain was retrieved from a study of cytomegalovirus exposure and HLA in healthy donors. A few counts support this clone. The germline V and J ends were trimmed by 6 bases and 11 bases, with 31 bases remaining between them. Germline V gene sequence: CDR1 MNHEY, CDR2 SMNVEV (reference sequence). The CDR3 has 17 amino acids. In the PCR, 60 Vbeta and 13 Jbeta primers were used. Sequencing was performed with immunoSEQ multiplex PCR; in TCRdb, only in-frame clones are kept and a portion is missing. The table records about 160,000 clones, 60% to 75% of them present only once. The sample comprised PBMCs. This TCR was sampled from a woman aged 45-65 years in good health and CMV-seropositive. The chain carries TRBV27 and TRBJ2-5; weak D call: TRBD1 (6 bases). CDR3 in DNA: TGTGCCAGCAGCCCTTCAGGTCGCAGGGGTGGGGGAGAGGAGCAGTACTTC. It specifies CASSPSGRRGGGEEQYF.